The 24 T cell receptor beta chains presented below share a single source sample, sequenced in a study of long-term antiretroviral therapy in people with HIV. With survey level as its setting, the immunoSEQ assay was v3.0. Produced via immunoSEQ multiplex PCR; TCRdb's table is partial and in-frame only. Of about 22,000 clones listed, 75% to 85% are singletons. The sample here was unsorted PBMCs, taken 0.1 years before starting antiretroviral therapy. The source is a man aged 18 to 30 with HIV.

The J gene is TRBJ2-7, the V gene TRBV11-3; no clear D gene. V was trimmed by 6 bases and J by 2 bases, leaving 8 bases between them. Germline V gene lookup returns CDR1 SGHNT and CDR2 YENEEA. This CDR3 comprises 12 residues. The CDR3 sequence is CASRVETYEQYF. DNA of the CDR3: TGTGCCAGCAGGGTGGAAACCTACGAGCAGTACTTC.

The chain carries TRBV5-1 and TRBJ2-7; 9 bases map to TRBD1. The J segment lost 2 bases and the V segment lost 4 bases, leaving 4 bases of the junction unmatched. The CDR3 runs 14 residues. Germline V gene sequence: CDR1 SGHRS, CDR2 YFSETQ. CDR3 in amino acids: CASSRGQGTYEQYF. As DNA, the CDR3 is TGCGCCAGCAGCCGGGGACAGGGAACCTACGAGCAGTACTTC.

The CDR3: CASSSSGRVYEQYF. In DNA form, the CDR3 reads TGTGCCAGCAGCAGTAGTGGGAGAGTCTACGAGCAGTACTTC. V and J are TRBV5-4 and TRBJ2-7; TRBD2 might be the D (5 bases). V was trimmed by 4 bases and J by 3 bases, leaving 14 bases between them. This CDR3 comprises 14 residues. Germline CDR1 SGHNT, CDR2 YYREEE (reference sequence). Filled out from reference TRBV5-4 and TRBJ2-7, the complete variable domain reads ETGVTQSPTHLIKTRGQQVTLRCSSQSGHNTVSWYQQALGQGPQFIFQYYREEENGRGNFPPRFSGLQFPNYSSELNVNALELDDSALYLCASSSSGRVYEQYFGPGTRLTVT.

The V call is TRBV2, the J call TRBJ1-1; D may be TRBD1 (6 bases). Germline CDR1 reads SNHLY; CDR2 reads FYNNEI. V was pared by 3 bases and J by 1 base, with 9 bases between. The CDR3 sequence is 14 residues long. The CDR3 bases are TGTGCCAGCAGTGAGAGAGGGGGGAACACTGAAGCTTTCTTT. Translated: CASSERGGNTEAFF.

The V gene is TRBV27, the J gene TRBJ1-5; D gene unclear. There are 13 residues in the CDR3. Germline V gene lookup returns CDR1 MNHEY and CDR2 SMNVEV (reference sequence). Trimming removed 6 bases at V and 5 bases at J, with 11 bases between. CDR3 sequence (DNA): TGTGCCAGCAGCCCCCGGGGTCATCAGCCCCAGCATTTT. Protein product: CASSPRGHQPQHF.

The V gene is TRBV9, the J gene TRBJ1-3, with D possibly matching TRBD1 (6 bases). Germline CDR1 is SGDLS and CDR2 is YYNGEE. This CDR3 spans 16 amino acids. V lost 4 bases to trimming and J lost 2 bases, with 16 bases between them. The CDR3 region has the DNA TGTGCCAGCAGCTCACACCGGACAGAACCTGGAAACACCATATATTTT. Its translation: CASSSHRTEPGNTIYF.

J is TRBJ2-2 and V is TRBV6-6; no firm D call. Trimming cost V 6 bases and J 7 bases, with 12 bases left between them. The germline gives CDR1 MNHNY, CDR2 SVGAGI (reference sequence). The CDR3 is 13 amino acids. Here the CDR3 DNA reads TGTGCCAGCAGCCCTACCTGGGGCGGGGAGCTGTTTTTT. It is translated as CASSPTWGGELFF.

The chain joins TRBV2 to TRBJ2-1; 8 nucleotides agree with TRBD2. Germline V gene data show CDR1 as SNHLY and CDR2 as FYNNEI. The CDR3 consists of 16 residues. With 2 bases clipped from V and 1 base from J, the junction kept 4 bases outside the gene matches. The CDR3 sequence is CASSETVAGSYNEQFF. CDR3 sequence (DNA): TGTGCCAGCAGTGAAACGGTAGCGGGGTCCTACAATGAGCAGTTCTTC.

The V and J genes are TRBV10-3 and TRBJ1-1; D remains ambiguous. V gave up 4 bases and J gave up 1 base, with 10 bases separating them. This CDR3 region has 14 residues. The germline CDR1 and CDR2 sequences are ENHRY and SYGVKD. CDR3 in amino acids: CAISVEGSNTEAFF. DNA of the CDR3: TGTGCCATCAGTGTCGAGGGCTCGAACACTGAAGCTTTCTTT.

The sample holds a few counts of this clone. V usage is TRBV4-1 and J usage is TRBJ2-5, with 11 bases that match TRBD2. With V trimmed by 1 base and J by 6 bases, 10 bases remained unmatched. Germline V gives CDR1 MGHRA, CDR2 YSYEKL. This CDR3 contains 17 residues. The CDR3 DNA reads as TGCGCCAGCAGCCAAGGTGATAGCGGGGGGGCCGGGAAGACCCAGTACTTC. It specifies CASSQGDSGGAGKTQYF.

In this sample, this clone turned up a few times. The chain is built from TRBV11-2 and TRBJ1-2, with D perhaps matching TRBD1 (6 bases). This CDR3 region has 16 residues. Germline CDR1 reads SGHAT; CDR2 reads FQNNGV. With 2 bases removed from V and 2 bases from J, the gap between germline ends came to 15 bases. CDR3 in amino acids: CASSLSRDTRNYGYTF. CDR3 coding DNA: TGTGCCAGCAGCTTATCCCGGGACACTCGGAACTATGGCTACACCTTC. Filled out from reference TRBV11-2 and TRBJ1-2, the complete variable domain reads EAGVAQSPRYKIIEKRQSVAFWCNPISGHATLYWYQQILGQGPKLLIQFQNNGVVDDSQLPKDRFSAERLKGVDSTLKIQPAKLEDSAVYLCASSLSRDTRNYGYTFGSGTRLTVV.

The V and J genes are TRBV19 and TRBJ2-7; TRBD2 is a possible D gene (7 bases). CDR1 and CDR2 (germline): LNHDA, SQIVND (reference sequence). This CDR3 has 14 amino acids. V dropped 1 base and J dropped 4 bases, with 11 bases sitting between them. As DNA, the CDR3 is TGTGCCAGTAGTATAGCGGGGGGCGATTACGAGCAGTACTTC. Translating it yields CASSIAGGDYEQYF.

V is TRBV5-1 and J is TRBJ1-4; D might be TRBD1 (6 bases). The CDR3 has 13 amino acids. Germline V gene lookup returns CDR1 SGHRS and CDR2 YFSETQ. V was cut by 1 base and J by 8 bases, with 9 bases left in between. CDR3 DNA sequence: TGCGCCAGCAGCTTGTTCCAGGGGGAAAAACTGTTTTTT. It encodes CASSLFQGEKLFF.

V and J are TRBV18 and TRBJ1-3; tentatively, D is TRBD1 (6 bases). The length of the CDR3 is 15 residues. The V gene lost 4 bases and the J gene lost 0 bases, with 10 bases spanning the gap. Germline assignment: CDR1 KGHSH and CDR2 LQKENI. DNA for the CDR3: TGTGCCAGCTCACAACAGGGAAGCTCTGGAAACACCATATATTTT. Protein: CASSQQGSSGNTIYF. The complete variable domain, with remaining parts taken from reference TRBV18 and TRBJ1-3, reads NAGVMQNPRHLVRRRGQEARLRCSPMKGHSHVYWYRQLPEEGLKFMVYLQKENIIDESGMPKERFSAEFPKEGPSILRIQQVVRGDSAAYFCASSQQGSSGNTIYFGEGSWLTVV.

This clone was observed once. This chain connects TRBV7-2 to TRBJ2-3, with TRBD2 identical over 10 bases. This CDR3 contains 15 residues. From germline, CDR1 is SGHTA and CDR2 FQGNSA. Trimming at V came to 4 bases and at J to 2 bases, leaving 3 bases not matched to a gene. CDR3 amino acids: CASSYLAGATDTQYF. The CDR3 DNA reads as TGTGCCAGCAGCTATCTAGCGGGGGCCACAGATACGCAGTATTTT. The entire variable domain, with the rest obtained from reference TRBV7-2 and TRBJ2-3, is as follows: GAGVSQSPSNKVTEKGKDVELRCDPISGHTALYWYRQSLGQGLEFLIYFQGNSAPDKSGLPSDRFSAERTGGSVSTLTIQRTQQEDSAVYLCASSYLAGATDTQYFGPGTRLTVL.

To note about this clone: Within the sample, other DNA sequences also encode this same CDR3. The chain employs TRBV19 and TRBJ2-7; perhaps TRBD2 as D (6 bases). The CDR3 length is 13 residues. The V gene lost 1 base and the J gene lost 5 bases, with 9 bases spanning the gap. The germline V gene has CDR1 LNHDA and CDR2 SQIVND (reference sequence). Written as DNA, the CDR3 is TGTGCCAGTAGTATAGCGTGGGGGGACGAGCAGTACTTC. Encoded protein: CASSIAWGDEQYF.

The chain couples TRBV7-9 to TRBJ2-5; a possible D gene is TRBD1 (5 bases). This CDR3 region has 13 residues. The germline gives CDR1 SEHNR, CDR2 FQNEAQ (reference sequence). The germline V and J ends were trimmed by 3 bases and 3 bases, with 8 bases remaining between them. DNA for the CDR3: TGTGCCAGCAGCTTTAGCAGGGAAGAGACCCAGTACTTC. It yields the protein CASSFSREETQYF.

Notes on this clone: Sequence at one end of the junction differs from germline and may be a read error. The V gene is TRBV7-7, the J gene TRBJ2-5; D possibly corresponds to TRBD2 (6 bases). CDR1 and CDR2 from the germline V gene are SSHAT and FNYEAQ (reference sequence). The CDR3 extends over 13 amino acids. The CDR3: CASSLGGVETQYF. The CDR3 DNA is TGTGCTAGCAGCCTGGGAGGTGTCGAGACCCAGTACTTC. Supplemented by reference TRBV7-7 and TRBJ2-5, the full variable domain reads GAGVSQSPRYKVTKRGQDVTLRCDPISSHATLYWYQQALGQGPEFLTYFNYEAQPDKSGLPSDRFSAERPEGSISTLTIQRTEQRDSAMYRCASSLGGVETQYFGPGTRLLVL.

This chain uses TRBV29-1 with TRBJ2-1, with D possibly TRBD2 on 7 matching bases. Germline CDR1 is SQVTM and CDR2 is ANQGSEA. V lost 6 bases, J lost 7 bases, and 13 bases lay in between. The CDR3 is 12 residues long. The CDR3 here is CSVSQGGNEQFF. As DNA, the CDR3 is TGCAGCGTATCACAGGGAGGGAATGAGCAGTTCTTC.

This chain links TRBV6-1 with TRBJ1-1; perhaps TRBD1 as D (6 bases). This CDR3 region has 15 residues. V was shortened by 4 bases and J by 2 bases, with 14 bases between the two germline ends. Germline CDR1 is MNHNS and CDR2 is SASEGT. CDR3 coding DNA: TGTGCCAGCAGTGTTAATTCAGGGGAAAACACTGAAGCTTTCTTT. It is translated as CASSVNSGENTEAFF.

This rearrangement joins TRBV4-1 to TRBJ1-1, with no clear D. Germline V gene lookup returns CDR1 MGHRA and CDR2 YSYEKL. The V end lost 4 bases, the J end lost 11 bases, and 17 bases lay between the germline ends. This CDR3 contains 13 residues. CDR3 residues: CASSPRRGMEAFF. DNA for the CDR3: TGCGCCAGCAGCCCCCGCCGGGGAATGGAGGCTTTCTTT.

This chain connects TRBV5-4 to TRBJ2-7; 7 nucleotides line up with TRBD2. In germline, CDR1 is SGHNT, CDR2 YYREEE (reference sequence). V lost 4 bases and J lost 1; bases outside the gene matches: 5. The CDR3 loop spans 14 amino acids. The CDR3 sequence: CASSQAAGSYEQYF. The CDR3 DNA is TGTGCCAGCAGCCAGGCAGCGGGGTCCTACGAGCAGTACTTC. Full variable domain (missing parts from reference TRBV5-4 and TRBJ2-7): ETGVTQSPTHLIKTRGQQVTLRCSSQSGHNTVSWYQQALGQGPQFIFQYYREEENGRGNFPPRFSGLQFPNYSSELNVNALELDDSALYLCASSQAAGSYEQYFGPGTRLTVT.

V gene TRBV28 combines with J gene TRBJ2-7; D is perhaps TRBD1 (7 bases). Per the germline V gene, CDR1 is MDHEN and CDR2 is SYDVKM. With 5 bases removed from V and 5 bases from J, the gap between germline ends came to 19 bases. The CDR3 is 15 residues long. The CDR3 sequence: CASSRPGGTLHEQYF. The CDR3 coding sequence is TGTGCCAGCAGTAGACCAGGGGGGACCTTACACGAGCAGTACTTC.

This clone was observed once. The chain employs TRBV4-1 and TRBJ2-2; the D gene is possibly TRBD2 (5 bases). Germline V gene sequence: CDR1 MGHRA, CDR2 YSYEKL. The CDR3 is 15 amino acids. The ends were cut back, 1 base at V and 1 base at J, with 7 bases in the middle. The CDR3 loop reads CASSQGEGNTGELFF. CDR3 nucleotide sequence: TGCGCCAGCAGCCAAGGAGAGGGGAACACCGGGGAGCTGTTTTTT.